This is a list of T cell receptor beta chains from one sample in a study of cytomegalovirus exposure and HLA in healthy donors. Using immunoSEQ multiplex PCR, the repertoire was profiled, and TCRdb retains in-frame clones only, with some absent. The sample has hundreds of thousands of clones; approximately 90% are singletons. The sample consisted of PBMCs. These receptors originate from a woman between 18 and 29 years old in good health and CMV-seronegative. Both conserved end residues are part of each CDR3. The D gene is left open where the match is weak. The size entry is marked missing in some rows and otherwise reads once, few, many or a size class.

TRBJ1-1 | . | . | TRBV27 | CASSLGGAEAFF | TGTGCCAGCAGTTTGGGCGGGGCTGAAGCTTTCTTT
TRBJ2-5 | . | TRBD2 | TRBV7-9 | CASSLGGGGLSYQETQYF | TGTGCCAGCAGCTTAGGGGGTGGGGGACTATCGTACCAAGAGACCCAGTACTTC
TRBJ2-1 | . | . | TRBV4-2 | CASSQVRDSYNEQFF | TGTGCCAGCAGCCAAGTTCGGGACTCCTACAATGAGCAGTTCTTC
TRBJ2-1 | . | TRBD2 | TRBV6-5 | CASKREWSYNEQFF | TGTGCCAGTAAGCGGGAGTGGTCCTACAATGAGCAGTTCTTC
TRBJ2-7 | . | TRBD2 | TRBV10-1 | CATTDRLAYYEQYF | TGCGCCACAACTGACAGACTAGCCTACTACGAGCAGTACTTC
TRBJ2-5 | . | . | TRBV18 | CASSPGFGETQYF | TGTGCCAGCTCACCCGGCTTCGGGGAGACCCAGTACTTC
TRBJ2-1 | . | TRBD2 | TRBV7-9 | CASRGSGRDNEQFF | TGTGCCAGCAGAGGGAGCGGGAGGGACAATGAGCAGTTCTTC
TRBJ2-7 | . | . | TRBV7-9 | CASSLQGTAGAYEQYF | TGTGCCAGCAGCCTTCAAGGGACTGCCGGGGCCTACGAGCAGTACTTC
TRBJ2-7 | . | TRBD2 | TRBV20-1 | CMVQRGYEQYF | TGCATGGTCCAGCGGGGCTACGAGCAGTACTTC
TRBJ1-1 | once | TRBD1 | TRBV6-1 | CASSGGTVLVRPTEAFF | TGTGCCAGCAGTGGGGGGACAGTCCTCGTAAGGCCCACTGAAGCTTTCTTT
TRBJ2-7 | . | . | TRBV7-2 | CASSLHPSSYEQYF | TGTGCCAGCAGCCTCCACCCGAGCTCCTACGAGCAGTACTTC
TRBJ1-2 | many | . | TRBV19 | CAREGTGGKGYTF | TGTGCCAGGGAAGGTACGGGGGGTAAGGGCTACACCTTC
TRBJ2-1 | . | TRBD1 | TRBV18 | CASSPGQGAYNEQFF | TGTGCCAGCTCACCTGGACAGGGGGCATACAATGAGCAGTTCTTC
TRBJ1-1 | . | TRBD1 | TRBV5-4 | CASSIHRGKTEAFF | TGTGCCAGCAGCATACACAGGGGAAAGACTGAAGCTTTCTTT
TRBJ2-2 | once | TRBD1 | TRBV11-3 | CASSPGTGRTGELFF | TGTGCCAGCAGCCCCGGGACAGGGAGAACCGGGGAGCTGTTTTTT